These T cell receptor beta chains were read from a single sample in a study of monozygotic twins with inflammatory bowel disease. After re-calling the 5' RACE reads, TCRdb lists one entry per CDR3 protein, DNA absent. The repertoire shows 400,000 to 500,000 distinct CDR3 sequences; the top ten hold 2% to 3%. The material sequenced was blood. Receptor source: a human donor with ulcerative colitis or Crohn's disease, or a healthy co-twin of an affected twin (not recorded which). Each CDR3 is given with its conserved first and last residue.

v_gene	j_gene	CDR3aa
TRBV2	TRBJ2-1	CASSDSGSIYNEQFF
TRBV5-1	TRBJ2-1	CASSLGTGGSLSTYNEQFF
TRBV12-3/TRBV12-4	TRBJ2-5	CASSFWGEETQYF
TRBV7-2	TRBJ2-1	CASSLRVGSSYNEQFF
TRBV29-1	TRBJ2-1	CSVGHTSYNEQFF
TRBV5-1	TRBJ2-7	CASSLIGGGNEQYF
TRBV11-3	TRBJ2-5	CASSLDSGYQETQYF
TRBV7-8	TRBJ2-5	CASRHDSQETQYF
TRBV27	TRBJ2-7	CASSLGTSGTYEQYF
TRBV19	TRBJ2-7	CASSPQGVREQYF
TRBV7-2	TRBJ1-6	CASSSPAGTPGGSPLHF
TRBV12-3/TRBV12-4	TRBJ2-5	CASSYGQGPQETQYF
TRBV20-1	TRBJ2-5	CSATVTVQETQYF
TRBV6-2/TRBV6-3	TRBJ2-1	CASNRLAGDNEQFF
TRBV5-1	TRBJ1-1	CASSPGTEGTEAFF
TRBV20-1	TRBJ1-4	CSARVQGYGEKLFF
TRBV9	TRBJ2-3	CASTRASGLHSDTQYF
TRBV25-1	TRBJ2-5	CASSEWGLAGAYQETQYF
TRBV5-1	TRBJ2-3	CASSLGGPATDTQYF
TRBV28	TRBJ2-7	CASSPRVYEQYF
TRBV28	TRBJ2-7	CASSLAGQGIHEQYF
TRBV20-1	TRBJ1-5	CSASRGHAQPQHF
TRBV7-2	TRBJ2-7	CASSGRASGGVYEQYF